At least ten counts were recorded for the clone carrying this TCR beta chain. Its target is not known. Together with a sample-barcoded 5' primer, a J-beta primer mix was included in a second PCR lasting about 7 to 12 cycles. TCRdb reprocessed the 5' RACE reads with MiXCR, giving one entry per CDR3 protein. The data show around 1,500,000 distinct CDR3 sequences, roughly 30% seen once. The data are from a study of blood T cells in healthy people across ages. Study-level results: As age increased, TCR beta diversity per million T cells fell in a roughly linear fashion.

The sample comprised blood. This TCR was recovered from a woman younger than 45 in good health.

The CDR3 DNA sequence: TGTGCCAGCAGTCCCGGGGACCAAGAGACCCAGTACTTC. Protein sequence: CASSPGDQETQYF. The chain recombines TRBV18 with TRBJ2-5, with D perhaps matching TRBD2 (5 bases). V shed 8 bases and J shed 0 bases, with 10 bases lying between them. Germline CDR1 reads KGHSH; CDR2 reads LQKENI. The CDR3 runs 13 residues.